The 14 T cell receptor beta chains reported below all come from one sample, sequenced in a study of OX40 agonist ivuxolimab in advanced cancers. Measured with immunoSEQ multiplex PCR; TCRdb has only the in-frame clones, and not every one. The table lists 25,000 to 35,000 clones, around nine tenths of them singletons, with around 31% in the top ten. Sequenced here: CD4+ or CD8+ T cells sorted from blood, sampled in a trial of the OX40 agonist ivuxolimab. These receptors originate from an adult with an advanced solid tumor such as melanoma, head and neck, liver or kidney cancer.

This clone is labeled medium-sized (0.01 to 0.1%). This chain joins TRBV4-1 and TRBJ2-7; D ambiguous. The CDR3 is 14 residues long. Germline V gene sequence: CDR1 MGHRA, CDR2 YSYEKL. Trimming cost V 3 bases and J 0 bases, with 9 bases left between them. Written as DNA, the CDR3 is TGCGCCAGCAGCCAGGCCCTTTTCTCCTACGAGCAGTACTTC. Protein sequence: CASSQALFSYEQYF.

The chain employs TRBV2 and TRBJ1-4; 7 bases map to TRBD1. The CDR3 extends over 16 amino acids. Germline V gene data show CDR1 as SNHLY and CDR2 as FYNNEI. V trimming: 6 bases; J trimming: 10 bases; junction bases outside the gene matches: 17. CDR3 in DNA: TGTGCCAGCAGGACCCGGACGACAGGGCCGTCGGGAAAACTGTTTTTT. This codes for CASRTRTTGPSGKLFF.

The V call is TRBV29-1, the J call TRBJ2-1, with D tentatively TRBD2 (6 bases). Trimming removed 8 bases at V and 4 bases at J, with 15 bases between. CDR1 and CDR2 (germline): SQVTM, ANQGSEA. The CDR3 totals 13 residues. CDR3: CSSGGRPYNEQFF. The CDR3 DNA is TGCAGCTCTGGAGGGAGACCGTACAATGAGCAGTTCTTC.

The rearrangement uses TRBV11-2 and TRBJ2-1, with D uncertain. This CDR3 is built from 16 residues. The germline V gene encodes CDR1 SGHAT and CDR2 FQNNGV. Between the trimmed V and J ends, which lost 1 base and 0 bases, there was a span of 10 bases. Written as DNA, the CDR3 is TGTGCCAGCAGCTTAGGACGGACGACCTCCTACAATGAGCAGTTCTTC. Protein sequence: CASSLGRTTSYNEQFF.

DNA for the CDR3: TGTGCCAGCAGCTTGGGGGAGACTAGCGGTGGAGTAACCGGGGAGCTGTTTTTT. Its protein product is CASSLGETSGGVTGELFF. The chain joins TRBV5-4 to TRBJ2-2; 9 bases line up with TRBD2. Germline assignment: CDR1 SGHNT and CDR2 YYREEE (reference sequence). V gave up 0 bases and J gave up 5 bases; unmatched junction bases: 11. There are 18 residues in the CDR3.

The chain carries TRBV9 and TRBJ2-1, with TRBD2 identical over 8 bases. Losses at the gene ends were 1 base for V and 8 bases for J; bases not matched to a gene: 5. The V gene's germline CDR1 is SGDLS and CDR2 YYNGEE. The CDR3 contains 14 residues. In DNA, the CDR3 is TGTGCCAGCAGCGTATCCGGGGGGGTCGATGAGCAGTTCTTC. Encoded protein: CASSVSGGVDEQFF.

This chain connects TRBV18 to TRBJ2-1; unclear D gene. V was cut by 2 bases and J by 5 bases, with 4 bases left in between. CDR3 size: 12 residues. CDR1 is KGHSH and CDR2 is LQKENI in the germline V gene. The CDR3 DNA follows: TGTGCCAGCTCACCATCGGACAATGAGCAGTTCTTC. Its translation: CASSPSDNEQFF.

This clone has only one observation. The gene calls are TRBV5-5 and TRBJ1-1; no definite D call. Germline V gene sequence: CDR1 SGHKS, CDR2 YYEKEE (reference sequence). V lost 4 bases and J 6 bases, leaving 10 bases between the germline ends. There are 12 residues in the CDR3. CDR3 nucleotides: TGTGCCAGCAGCCCCTGGTCCGCTGAAGCTTTCTTT. As protein: CASSPWSAEAFF. The full variable domain, in which reference TRBV5-5 and TRBJ1-1 provide the parts outside the CDR3, is DAGVTQSPTHLIKTRGQQVTLRCSPISGHKSVSWYQQVLGQGPQFIFQYYEKEERGRGNFPDRFSARQFPNYSSELNVNALLLGDSALYLCASSPWSAEAFFGQGTRLTVV.

The rearrangement uses TRBV28 and TRBJ2-5; 7 bases match TRBD1. J was trimmed by 5 bases and V by 6 bases; bases with no gene match: 3. The CDR3 loop spans 12 amino acids. The germline CDR1 and CDR2 sequences are MDHEN and SYDVKM. CDR3 DNA sequence: TGTGCCAGCAGGCGCAGGGGGGAGACCCAGTACTTC. Its translation: CASRRRGETQYF. The full variable domain, in which reference TRBV28 and TRBJ2-5 provide the parts outside the CDR3, is DVKVTQSSRYLVKRTGEKVFLECVQDMDHENMFWYRQDPGLGLRLIYFSYDVKMKEKGDIPEGYSVSREKKERFSLILESASTNQTSMYLCASRRRGETQYFGPGTRLLVL.

This rearrangement joins TRBV7-2 to TRBJ2-7; TRBD2 agrees at 9 bases. CDR1 and CDR2 from the germline V gene are SGHTA and FQGNSA. The CDR3 contains 15 residues. The junction had 5 bases not matched to a gene; V was cut back by 5 bases and J by 0 bases. CDR3 protein: CASSLGLASSYEQYF. The DNA of the CDR3 is TGTGCCAGCAGCCTCGGACTAGCGAGCTCCTACGAGCAGTACTTC.

The chain is built from TRBV6-1 and TRBJ2-7; the D gene is possibly TRBD2 (7 bases). The germline V gene encodes CDR1 MNHNS and CDR2 SASEGT. This CDR3 has 14 residues. The chain's CDR3 is CAGGGKWEAYEQYF. The CDR3 nucleotides are TGTGCAGGGGGGGGGAAATGGGAGGCCTACGAGCAGTACTTC.

This chain links TRBV7-8 with TRBJ1-3, with D maybe TRBD1 (6 bases). The CDR3 is 14 residues long. V lost 5 bases and J lost 8, with 16 bases in between. CDR1 and CDR2 (germline): SGHVS, FQNEAQ. The CDR3 spells CASSPLGAGDTIYF. The DNA of the CDR3 is TGTGCCAGCAGCCCCCTGGGGGCAGGGGACACCATATATTTT.

The chain employs TRBV4-1 and TRBJ2-3; 8 nucleotides align to TRBD1. V shed 0 bases and J 3 bases; nucleotides not matched to a gene: 8. The CDR3 is 17 residues long. Per the germline V gene, CDR1 is MGHRA and CDR2 is YSYEKL. CDR3 in DNA: TGCGCCAGCAGCCAAGACGACAGGGGCCTTCGTACAGATACGCAGTATTTT. Amino acid sequence: CASSQDDRGLRTDTQYF.

This clone ranks as medium-sized. The sample carries other DNA sequences with the same CDR3. V and J are TRBV7-3 and TRBJ2-3; D is possibly TRBD2 (7 bases). The CDR3 length is 15 residues. Germline lookup yields CDR1 SGHTA and CDR2 FQGTGA. Between the trimmed V and J ends, which lost 5 bases and 2 bases, there was a span of 14 bases. The CDR3: CASSPGGGPTDTQYF. CDR3 sequence (DNA): TGTGCCAGCAGCCCAGGCGGGGGCCCCACAGATACGCAGTATTTT. The full variable domain, rest sourced from reference TRBV7-3 and TRBJ2-3, is GAGVSQTPSNKVTEKGKYVELRCDPISGHTALYWYRQSLGQGPEFLIYFQGTGAADDSGLPNDRFFAVRPEGSVSTLKIQRTERGDSAVYLCASSPGGGPTDTQYFGPGTRLTVL.